The source of this TCR beta chain is a study of regulatory dendritic cells for organ transplantation. The study, taken as a whole, reports: Regulatory dendritic cells appeared to expand memory CD8+ clones less than mature ones. Memory T cells were less diverse than naive, with memory CD8+ most oligoclonal.

Sequencing was performed with immunoSEQ multiplex PCR; in TCRdb, only in-frame clones are kept and a portion is missing. The sample yields 34,000 or so clones, 85% to 90% seen once. The germline CDR1 and CDR2 sequences are KGHSH and LQKENI. The V end lost 3 bases, the J end lost 1 base, and 12 bases lay between the germline ends. CDR3 length equals 15 residues. This clone turned up a few times. The antigen remains undetermined. Memory T cells were CD45RO+, naive were CD45RA+, sorted by FACS. V and J are TRBV18 and TRBJ1-1; possible D gene TRBD1, 6 bases. This TCR was recovered from a human donor in good health. Material for sequencing was naive CD4+ T cells from blood. The subset here: CD45RA+ naive T cells. Here the CDR3 reads CASSPRDTRNTEAFF. The CDR3 region has the DNA TGTGCCAGCTCACCTAGGGACACGAGGAACACTGAAGCTTTCTTT.